The 19 T cell receptor beta chains reported below all come from one sample, sequenced in a study of cytomegalovirus exposure and HLA in healthy donors. TCRdb keeps only in-frame clones here, not all; method: immunoSEQ multiplex PCR. The sample has more than 45,000 clones; 89% are singletons. The specimen sequenced was PBMCs. The receptor source for this set is a woman aged 18-29 years in good health and CMV-seronegative.

The rearrangement links TRBV7-8 to TRBJ2-7; the match to TRBD2 covers 12 bases. CDR1 and CDR2 (germline): SGHVS, FQNEAQ. V lost 5 bases and J lost 0; bases outside the gene matches: 2. CDR3 size: 15 residues. The CDR3 protein is CASSLTSGSSYEQYF. The CDR3, as DNA: TGTGCCAGCAGCCTGACTAGCGGGAGCTCCTACGAGCAGTACTTC.

This chain uses TRBV7-2 with TRBJ2-1; TRBD2 is a possible D gene (6 bases). The germline V gene encodes CDR1 SGHTA and CDR2 FQGNSA. Trimming stripped 4 bases from V and 4 bases from J, with 17 bases between. The CDR3 length is 16 residues. CDR3 bases: TGTGCCAGCAGCTATGGGGGACTCTTAATTTACAATGAGCAGTTCTTC. Its translation: CASSYGGLLIYNEQFF.

The chain combines TRBV11-2 with TRBJ1-4; D call uncertain. The length of the CDR3 is 13 residues. Germline V gene data show CDR1 as SGHAT and CDR2 as FQNNGV. Trimming cost V 0 bases and J 7 bases, with 6 bases left between them. CDR3 sequence: CASSLDTPEKLFF. In DNA, the CDR3 is TGTGCCAGCAGCTTAGATACTCCTGAAAAACTGTTTTTT.

The rearrangement joins TRBV29-1 to TRBJ1-1, with a tentative D call TRBD1 (6 bases). The CDR3 totals 11 residues. The V end was cut by 1 base, the J end by 10 bases, with 10 bases between. Germline CDR1 SQVTM, CDR2 ANQGSEA. This chain's CDR3 is CSVEGGQGAFF. The DNA of the CDR3 is TGCAGCGTTGAAGGGGGACAAGGAGCTTTCTTT.

The CDR3 is CASSQETVSSTDTQYF. The CDR3, as DNA: TGCGCCAGCAGCCAAGAGACAGTTTCTAGCACAGATACGCAGTATTTT. The chain joins TRBV4-1 to TRBJ2-3, with a possible D match to TRBD1 (5 bases). The CDR3 covers 16 residues. The germline V and J ends were trimmed by 0 bases and 0 bases, with 10 bases remaining between them. Germline assignment: CDR1 MGHRA and CDR2 YSYEKL.

The chain employs TRBV28 and TRBJ2-1; possibly TRBD2 for D (6 bases). Deletions cut 1 base from V and 5 bases from J, with 21 bases between. The CDR3 has 18 residues. Per germline, CDR1 MDHEN and CDR2 SYDVKM. The CDR3 DNA is TGTGCCAGCAGTTTATTGGGGGACCGGGACTCGCACAACAATGAGCAGTTCTTC. This encodes CASSLLGDRDSHNNEQFF.

V is TRBV5-5 and J is TRBJ2-7; D is ambiguous. CDR3 length: 14 residues. Trimming took 1 base from V and 2 from J, leaving 10 bases between them. Germline lookup yields CDR1 SGHKS and CDR2 YYEKEE (reference sequence). The CDR3 DNA sequence: TGTGCCAGCAGCTTGAGTCAGACTGCCTACGAGCAGTACTTC. Encoded protein: CASSLSQTAYEQYF. Full variable domain (remainder filled in from reference TRBV5-5 and TRBJ2-7): DAGVTQSPTHLIKTRGQQVTLRCSPISGHKSVSWYQQVLGQGPQFIFQYYEKEERGRGNFPDRFSARQFPNYSSELNVNALLLGDSALYLCASSLSQTAYEQYFGPGTRLTVT.

The CDR3 loop reads CASSAPDRGVVGYTF. The DNA for the CDR3 is TGCGCCAGCAGCGCCCCGGACAGGGGGGTAGTTGGCTACACCTTC. This chain connects TRBV5-1 to TRBJ1-2, with 10 positions matching TRBD1. With 4 bases clipped from V and 7 bases from J, the junction kept 10 bases outside the gene matches. The germline V gene encodes CDR1 SGHRS and CDR2 YFSETQ. The CDR3 contains 15 residues.

The chain carries TRBV7-2 and TRBJ2-3, with TRBD1 matching 9 bases. Germline V gene data show CDR1 as SGHTA and CDR2 as FQGNSA. V trimming: 3 bases; J trimming: 4 bases; junction bases outside the gene matches: 5. The CDR3 loop spans 15 amino acids. The CDR3 is CASSFVTGGSDTQYF. Written as DNA, the CDR3 is TGTGCCAGCAGCTTCGTGACAGGGGGGTCAGATACGCAGTATTTT.

The DNA of the CDR3 is TGTGCCAGCAGTCGGGAGCACAGGTTAGATACGCAGTATTTT. As protein: CASSREHRLDTQYF. The chain joins TRBV6-5 to TRBJ2-3; D possibly corresponds to TRBD2 (6 bases). This CDR3 contains 14 residues. Germline values: CDR1 MNHEY, CDR2 SVGAGI. V was trimmed by 5 bases and J by 5 bases, leaving 14 bases between them.

In its sample, this clone was seen once. The J gene is TRBJ2-1, the V gene TRBV7-3; D perhaps matches TRBD2 (6 bases). V lost 4 bases to trimming and J lost 5 bases, with 12 bases between them. Germline CDR1 reads SGHTA; CDR2 reads FQGTGA. The CDR3 consists of 14 residues. The CDR3 DNA reads as TGTGCCAGCAGCTCCATGGGACTGGACAATGAGCAGTTCTTC. Protein sequence: CASSSMGLDNEQFF.

The gene calls are TRBV6-6 and TRBJ2-3; TRBD1 is a possible D gene (5 bases). The germline gives CDR1 MNHNY, CDR2 SVGAGI (reference sequence). CDR3 length: 13 residues. V lost 7 bases and J lost 5, with 13 bases in between. The CDR3 DNA sequence: TGTGCCAGCATTTCCAGGGCTCTAGATACGCAGTATTTT. The encoded protein is CASISRALDTQYF.

This chain uses TRBV5-1 with TRBJ1-2; TRBD1 aligns across 8 bases. This CDR3 has 15 amino acids. V lost 0 bases, J lost 3 bases, and 4 bases stayed unmatched. CDR1 is SGHRS and CDR2 is YFSETQ in the germline V gene. The CDR3 sequence is CASSLAGQGYYGYTF. As DNA, the CDR3 is TGCGCCAGCAGCTTGGCCGGACAGGGCTACTATGGCTACACCTTC.

V and J are TRBV5-1 and TRBJ2-4; 7 positions agree with TRBD2. Unmatched junction bases numbered 5, after V lost 5 bases and J lost 6 bases. Germline CDR1 is SGHRS and CDR2 is YFSETQ. This CDR3 contains 13 residues. The chain's CDR3 is CASRVGEGNIQYF. The CDR3 nucleotides are TGCGCCAGCAGGGTAGGGGAGGGAAACATTCAGTACTTC.

The chain combines TRBV2 with TRBJ1-4; no reliable D call. This CDR3 spans 14 amino acids. The V end was cut by 5 bases, the J end by 0 bases, with 7 bases between. The germline V gene encodes CDR1 SNHLY and CDR2 FYNNEI. The CDR3 reads CASSHRSTNEKLFF. The DNA of the CDR3 is TGTGCCAGCAGTCACAGATCAACTAATGAAAAACTGTTTTTT.

This clone showed up just once. This chain links TRBV7-8 with TRBJ2-1; D is ambiguous. This CDR3 is 16 amino acids long. Germline V CDR1 and CDR2: SGHVS, FQNEAQ. V lost 1 base and J 0 bases, leaving 10 bases between the germline ends. This CDR3 reads CASSLGQASSYNEQFF. In DNA form, the CDR3 reads TGTGCCAGCAGCTTAGGGCAGGCCAGCTCCTACAATGAGCAGTTCTTC.

This chain uses TRBV2 with TRBJ2-7, with a possible D match to TRBD1 (6 bases). The CDR3 totals 13 residues. Germline lookup yields CDR1 SNHLY and CDR2 FYNNEI. V shed 7 bases and J shed 2 bases, with 12 bases lying between them. The CDR3 DNA is TGTGCCAGCACAATGGACAGAGCCTACGAGCAGTACTTC. Encoded protein: CASTMDRAYEQYF.

The V and J genes are TRBV5-8 and TRBJ1-3; no reliable D call. In germline, CDR1 is SGHTS, CDR2 YDEGEE. Trimming pared 4 bases from V and 5 bases from J, leaving 16 bases between. The CDR3 length is 15 residues. CDR3 region: CASSLEPDLRNTIYF. The CDR3 DNA sequence: TGTGCCAGCAGCCTAGAACCGGATCTTCGAAACACCATATATTTT.

The table lists this clone with a few counts. The gene calls are TRBV2 and TRBJ2-5; 7 positions agree with TRBD1. V trimming: 6 bases; J trimming: 0 bases; junction bases outside the gene matches: 4. The CDR3 has 14 amino acids. The germline V gene has CDR1 SNHLY and CDR2 FYNNEI. Here the CDR3 DNA reads TGTGCCAGCAGGGCCGGGACAGACCAAGAGACCCAGTACTTC. Residues: CASRAGTDQETQYF. Full variable domain (missing parts from reference TRBV2 and TRBJ2-5): EPEVTQTPSHQVTQMGQEVILRCVPISNHLYFYWYRQILGQKVEFLVSFYNNEISEKSEIFDDQFSVERPDGSNFTLKIRSTKLEDSAMYFCASRAGTDQETQYFGPGTRLLVL.